The 18 T cell receptor beta chains below were found in one sample sequenced in a study of cytomegalovirus exposure and HLA in healthy donors. The PCR employed 60 Vbeta primers together with 13 Jbeta primers. Some clones are missing from TCRdb's copy, which holds only in-frame ones; the method was immunoSEQ multiplex PCR. The sample has 150,000 to 200,000 clones, 83% seen once. The source material was PBMCs. Receptors originate from a man aged 35-49 years in good health and CMV-seropositive.

J is TRBJ2-7 and V is TRBV27; the D gene is possibly TRBD2 (6 bases). The CDR3 is 16 amino acids. Germline V gives CDR1 MNHEY, CDR2 SMNVEV (reference sequence). V was pared by 4 bases and J by 6 bases, with 22 bases between. Written as DNA, the CDR3 is TGTGCCAGCAGTTCTCACAAGTCGGCTAGCGCTGGCGAGCAGTACTTC. Translating it yields CASSSHKSASAGEQYF.

J is TRBJ2-5 and V is TRBV30, with TRBD2 identical over 7 bases. This CDR3 is built from 12 residues. The V gene's germline CDR1 is GTSNPN and CDR2 SVGIG (reference sequence). J gave up 5 bases and V 8 bases, and 8 bases lay outside the gene matches. The CDR3 DNA follows: TGTGCCGTCTCGGGAGGAATGGAGACCCAGTACTTC. Encoded protein: CAVSGGMETQYF.

The chain recombines TRBV30 with TRBJ2-3, with 7 bases aligning to TRBD1. From germline, CDR1 is GTSNPN and CDR2 SVGIG (reference sequence). V was pared by 8 bases and J by 6 bases, with 8 bases of the junction left unmatched. The CDR3 contains 12 residues. The CDR3, as DNA: TGTGCCGGAACACAGGGGTCGGATACGCAGTATTTT. Its protein product is CAGTQGSDTQYF.

The chain carries TRBV7-8 and TRBJ2-3, with 9 bases identical to TRBD2. Germline V CDR1 and CDR2: SGHVS, FQNEAQ. After removal of 5 bases from V and 2 bases from J, the junction contained 11 bases not matched to a gene. This CDR3 is 17 amino acids long. In DNA, the CDR3 is TGTGCCAGCAGCCTCCCCCGGCTAGCGGGGACCACAGATACGCAGTATTTT. It is translated as CASSLPRLAGTTDTQYF.

The chain carries TRBV5-8 and TRBJ2-5; 16 bases fit TRBD2. The CDR3 totals 17 residues. Trimming removed 5 bases from V and 2 bases from J; junction bases left unmatched: 6. Germline CDR1 and CDR2: SGHTS and YDEGEE. The CDR3, as DNA: TGTGCCAGCAGGCCGGGACTAGCGGGAGGGGGACAAGAGACCCAGTACTTC. Translating gives CASRPGLAGGGQETQYF.

The rearrangement joins TRBV6-5 to TRBJ1-5, with D hard to call. CDR1 is MNHEY and CDR2 is SVGAGI in the germline V gene. Trimming removed 0 bases at V and 2 bases at J, with 11 bases between. The CDR3 is 16 amino acids. This CDR3 reads CASSYSGGSGNQPQHF. For the CDR3, the DNA is TGTGCCAGCAGTTACTCGGGCGGGAGTGGCAATCAGCCCCAGCATTTT.

On this clone itself: At one end the junction does not follow the germline gene, possibly because of a read error. V usage is TRBV7-3 and J usage is TRBJ2-6; 9 positions match TRBD2. From germline, CDR1 is SGHTA and CDR2 FQGTGA. This CDR3 contains 16 residues. The CDR3, as DNA: TGTGCCAGCAGCCCTATAGCGGGAGCTGGGGCCAACGGCCTGACTTTC. It yields the protein CASSPIAGAGANGLTF.

The sample holds a few counts of this clone. The chain combines TRBV5-4 with TRBJ1-3; D may be TRBD1 (6 bases). Deletions cut 4 bases from V and 0 bases from J, with 14 bases between. Germline V gives CDR1 SGHNT, CDR2 YYREEE (reference sequence). This CDR3 region has 16 residues. As DNA, the CDR3 is TGTGCCAGCAGCCTAGGAAGGGGGAGCTCTGGAAACACCATATATTTT. This translates into CASSLGRGSSGNTIYF.

The chain is built from TRBV5-6 and TRBJ2-1; perhaps TRBD2 as D (6 bases). Between the trimmed V and J ends, which lost 6 bases and 0 bases, there was a span of 10 bases. The CDR3 loop spans 14 amino acids. Looked up from germline, CDR1 is SGHDT and CDR2 is YYEEEE. In DNA, the CDR3 is TGTGCCAGCAATAGGGAGGCCTCCTACAATGAGCAGTTCTTC. It translates to CASNREASYNEQFF. The variable domain in full, with the rest retrieved from reference TRBV5-6 and TRBJ2-1, is DAGVTQSPTHLIKTRGQQVTLRCSPKSGHDTVSWYQQALGQGPQFIFQYYEEEERQRGNFPDRFSGHQFPNYSSELNVNALLLGDSALYLCASNREASYNEQFFGPGTRLTVL.

The rearrangement joins TRBV19 to TRBJ1-2; maybe TRBD1 (6 bases). V was pared by 9 bases and J by 8 bases, with 22 bases between. This CDR3 has 14 amino acids. The germline V gene has CDR1 LNHDA and CDR2 SQIVND (reference sequence). The CDR3 region has the DNA TGTGCCAGCCCTGCAGGGAGGGTAGGGGGGGGCTACACCTTC. Translation gives CASPAGRVGGGYTF.

This clone occurred once. The V call is TRBV13, the J call TRBJ2-4, with D unresolved. The CDR3 runs 14 residues. Germline-derived CDR1 and CDR2 are PRHDT and FYEKMQ (reference sequence). V was shortened by 7 bases and J by 2 bases, with 12 bases between the two germline ends. The CDR3 loop reads CASTITRTKNIQYF. CDR3 DNA: TGTGCCAGCACCATTACCAGAACCAAAAACATTCAGTACTTC.

A word on this clone: Its ends do not fully match the called genes, so a read error is possible. The chain combines TRBV10-3 with TRBJ2-6; a weak D match, TRBD1 (6 bases). The germline CDR1 and CDR2 sequences are ENHRY and SYGVKD. The CDR3 totals 17 residues. CDR3 nucleotides: TGTGCCATCAGTCCCCCAGCAGGACAGCACGGGGCCAACGGCCTGACTTTC. It is translated as CAISPPAGQHGANGLTF.

This clone showed up just a few times. The genes are TRBV2 and TRBJ1-1; D uncertain. The CDR3 has 15 amino acids. V was trimmed by 3 bases and J by 4 bases, leaving 15 bases between them. In germline, CDR1 is SNHLY, CDR2 FYNNEI. The CDR3 loop is CASSESTTTSTEAFF. The DNA for the CDR3 is TGTGCCAGCAGTGAGTCGACAACCACCTCCACTGAAGCTTTCTTT.

The chain recombines TRBV5-1 with TRBJ2-1; TRBD2 matches 10 bases. With V trimmed by 4 bases and J by 10 bases, 11 bases remained unmatched. This CDR3 has 15 residues. Germline lookup yields CDR1 SGHRS and CDR2 YFSETQ. DNA for the CDR3: TGCGCCAGCAGCCCCCCCCTAGCGGGAGCTGGAGAGCAGTTCTTC. Its protein product is CASSPPLAGAGEQFF.

The V and J genes are TRBV11-2 and TRBJ2-7, with a weak D call TRBD2 (6 bases). Germline V gene data show CDR1 as SGHAT and CDR2 as FQNNGV. The CDR3 extends over 13 amino acids. V lost 0 bases to trimming and J lost 5 bases, with 8 bases between them. CDR3 in DNA: TGTGCCAGCAGCTTAGAACTAGCCGACGAGCAGTACTTC. Its translation: CASSLELADEQYF.

The rearrangement uses TRBV4-3 and TRBJ2-7, with TRBD2 as a possible D gene (6 bases). Germline CDR1 LGHNA, CDR2 YSLEER. Between the trimmed V and J ends, which lost 0 bases and 10 bases, there was a span of 25 bases. CDR3 length: 17 amino acids. Here the CDR3 DNA reads TGCGCCAGCAGCCAAGATTTGGTAGCGGCCAACCTACGAGGACAGTACTTC. Translation: CASSQDLVAANLRGQYF.

The V and J genes are TRBV30 and TRBJ1-1, with 7 nucleotides matching TRBD1. The CDR3 contains 16 residues. Per the germline V gene, CDR1 is GTSNPN and CDR2 is SVGIG (reference sequence). The junction had 17 bases not matched to a gene; V was cut back by 5 bases and J by 5 bases. The CDR3 spells CAWLFPTGSGGTEAFF. The CDR3 DNA follows: TGTGCCTGGCTGTTCCCGACCGGCTCAGGGGGAACTGAAGCTTTCTTT.

This clone was seen more than once but under ten times. The chain employs TRBV27 and TRBJ2-1; D gene unclear. The CDR3 is made up of 15 amino acids. In germline, CDR1 is MNHEY, CDR2 SMNVEV (reference sequence). V was pared by 3 bases and J by 3 bases, with 12 bases between. CDR3 region: CASSFSSLSYNEQFF. CDR3 nucleotides: TGTGCCAGCAGTTTCTCCAGTTTAAGCTACAATGAGCAGTTCTTC.